A selection of T cell receptor beta chains follows, all from one sample in a study of cytomegalovirus exposure and HLA in healthy donors. Measured with immunoSEQ multiplex PCR; TCRdb has only the in-frame clones, and not every one. Of about 180,000 clones listed, roughly 78% are singletons. Input material: PBMCs. These receptors originate from a woman aged 25 to 39 in good health and CMV-seronegative. Both conserved end residues are part of each CDR3. The D gene is left open where the match is weak. Clone size is shown for a subset of rows, as once, few, many or a class of expanded clone.

v_call	d_call	j_call	clone_size	cdr3_aa	cdr3_nt
TRBV11-2	TRBD1	TRBJ1-3	.	CASSLQGASGNTIYF	TGTGCCAGCAGCCTACAGGGGGCATCTGGAAACACCATATATTTT
TRBV30	.	TRBJ2-7	.	CAWTQYRIRYEQYF	TGTGCCTGGACCCAGTACAGAATACGTTACGAGCAGTACTTC
TRBV6-1	.	TRBJ1-3	.	CASSEARAGNTIYF	TGTGCCAGCAGTGAAGCCAGGGCCGGAAACACCATATATTTT
TRBV6-1	TRBD1	TRBJ1-3	.	CASSEVSWDRKNTIYF	TGTGCCAGCAGTGAAGTTTCTTGGGACAGAAAAAACACCATATATTTT
TRBV27	TRBD2	TRBJ2-7	few	CASGVYSSGGPQYF	TGTGCCAGCGGGGTTTACTCTAGCGGGGGGCCGCAGTACTTC
TRBV4-3	.	TRBJ2-2	.	CASSQDHYSSTGELFF	TGCGCCAGCAGCCAAGATCATTACAGTAGCACCGGGGAGCTGTTTTTT
TRBV2	.	TRBJ1-1	.	CASRRGGLAEAFF	TGTGCCAGCAGACGGGGGGGCCTGGCTGAAGCTTTCTTT
TRBV5-1	TRBD1	TRBJ1-1	.	CASSPRQGANTEAFF	TGCGCCAGCAGCCCCCGACAGGGGGCCAACACTGAAGCTTTCTTT
TRBV5-1	.	TRBJ1-5	.	CASSVSGRARGSPQHF	TGCGCCAGCAGCGTTTCAGGGAGGGCCCGGGGATCGCCCCAGCATTTT
TRBV7-3	.	TRBJ2-1	.	CASSLTWGGRIEQFF	TGTGCCAGCAGCTTAACCTGGGGGGGCCGAATTGAGCAGTTCTTC
TRBV6-5	.	TRBJ1-2	.	CASKRTVSRERYTF	TGTGCCAGCAAACGGACGGTGTCACGGGAGCGCTACACCTTC
TRBV5-1	TRBD1	TRBJ2-1	.	CASSRRPTGGVDEQFF	TGCGCCAGCAGCCGAAGGCCGACAGGGGGGGTCGATGAGCAGTTCTTC
TRBV5-5	.	TRBJ1-4	.	CASSPGTLDLFF	TGTGCCAGCAGCCCCGGGACTCTGGACCTGTTTTTT
TRBV19	.	TRBJ1-6	.	CASGFDSPLHF	TGTGCCAGCGGTTTCGATTCACCCCTCCACTTT
TRBV10-1	.	TRBJ2-2	.	CASSGANTGELFF	TGCGCCAGCAGTGGCGCGAACACCGGGGAGCTGTTTTTT
TRBV6-5	.	TRBJ1-1	.	CASSYSNGNPTPEAFF	TGTGCCAGCAGTTACTCGAACGGGAATCCTACCCCTGAAGCTTTCTTT
TRBV7-9	TRBD1	TRBJ2-7	.	CASSLARTGGYEQYF	TGTGCCAGCAGCTTAGCTAGGACAGGGGGCTACGAGCAGTACTTC
TRBV10-3	TRBD2	TRBJ2-1	.	CAISTGTSMYEQFF	TGTGCCATCAGCACCGGGACTAGCATGTATGAGCAGTTCTTC
TRBV30	.	TRBJ2-1	.	CAWTPGASQFF	TGTGCCTGGACCCCAGGGGCTAGTCAGTTCTTC
TRBV5-1	TRBD1	TRBJ2-2	.	CASSSPRGLETGELFF	TGCGCCAGCAGCTCACCGAGGGGGCTGGAAACCGGGGAGCTGTTTTTT
TRBV5-6	.	TRBJ1-6	once	CASSLRRGYNSPLHF	TGTGCCAGCAGCTTAAGGAGGGGCTATAATTCACCCCTCCACTTT
TRBV6-5	TRBD2	TRBJ2-3	.	CASSRTRGDTQYF	TGTGCCAGCAGCAGGACTAGAGGGGATACGCAGTATTTT
TRBV30	.	TRBJ1-1	.	CAWRAGPEEVNTEAFF	TGTGCCTGGAGAGCCGGGCCCGAGGAGGTGAACACTGAAGCTTTCTTT
TRBV19	.	TRBJ2-7	.	CASSIRAGVSYEQYF	TGTGCCAGTAGTATAAGGGCAGGGGTCTCCTACGAGCAGTACTTC
TRBV25-1	.	TRBJ1-6	.	CASRSTWTEKNSPLHF	TGTGCCAGCAGGTCAACGTGGACAGAAAAGAATTCACCCCTCCACTTT
TRBV5-6	TRBD1	TRBJ1-2	.	CASSWDRGRSGYGYTF	TGTGCCAGCAGCTGGGACAGGGGGCGATCGGGCTATGGCTACACCTTC
TRBV29-1	TRBD1	TRBJ1-4	.	CSVEPRTGATNEKLFF	TGCAGCGTTGAACCGCGGACAGGAGCAACTAATGAAAAACTGTTTTTT
TRBV9	.	TRBJ1-1	few	CASSVEEYTEAFF	TGTGCCAGCAGCGTAGAGGAGTACACTGAAGCTTTCTTT
TRBV6-5	TRBD2	TRBJ2-1	.	CASSFGLAGVLEQFF	TGTGCCAGCAGTTTCGGACTAGCGGGGGTGCTTGAGCAGTTCTTC
TRBV5-1	.	TRBJ1-2	.	CASSFQGNYGYTF	TGCGCCAGCAGCTTCCAGGGCAACTATGGCTACACCTTC
TRBV18	TRBD1	TRBJ1-6	.	CASSPVGQTYNSPLHF	TGTGCCAGCTCACCAGTGGGACAGACATATAATTCACCCCTCCACTTT
TRBV10-3	.	TRBJ1-1	.	CAISEFDTEAFF	TGTGCCATCAGTGAGTTCGACACTGAAGCTTTCTTT
TRBV21-1	.	TRBJ1-5	.	CASSKYRGMGGALGNQPQHF	TGTGCCAGCAGCAAATATCGCGGTATGGGGGGGGCTCTTGGCAATCAGCCCCAGCATTTT
TRBV25-1	.	TRBJ1-4	.	CASSDPGGAKNEKLFF	TGTGCCAGCAGTGATCCGGGGGGCGCAAAAAATGAAAAACTGTTTTTT
TRBV2	.	TRBJ2-1	.	CASRPGNTGFSEQFF	TGTGCCAGCAGACCCGGAAACACGGGATTTAGTGAGCAGTTCTTC
TRBV4-3	TRBD1	TRBJ2-1	.	CASSQETGGSYNEQFF	TGCGCCAGCAGCCAAGAAACAGGGGGGTCCTACAATGAGCAGTTCTTC
TRBV7-9	.	TRBJ1-2	.	CASSPDDGRKNNYGYTF	TGTGCCAGCAGCCCGGATGACGGCAGGAAAAATAACTATGGCTACACCTTC
TRBV5-1	.	TRBJ1-2	.	CASSSQGPNYGYTF	TGCGCCAGCAGCTCCCAGGGCCCTAACTATGGCTACACCTTC
TRBV7-2	.	TRBJ2-5	.	CASSLRQNWETQYF	TGTGCCAGCAGCTTACGACAGAACTGGGAGACCCAGTACTTC
TRBV30	.	TRBJ2-7	.	CAWNMEASYEQYF	TGTGCCTGGAACATGGAGGCCTCCTACGAGCAGTACTTC